A selection of T cell receptor beta chains follows, all from one sample in a study of cytotoxic CD8 clonotypes in ibrutinib-treated CLL. Produced via immunoSEQ multiplex PCR; TCRdb's table is partial and in-frame only. The sample lists under 300,000 clones, 70% to 80% occurring once. This material consisted of PBMCs, taken at disease progression, from a patient treated with ibrutinib. The receptor set was obtained from a human donor with chronic lymphocytic leukemia. The CDR3 runs from the conserved cysteine through the conserved F or W. Each record gives: V gene, D gene, J gene, CDR3 length, clone size, CDR3 protein, CDR3 DNA. A D gene is named only where the DNA matches it firmly. Size values are once, few and many counts, or a class for expanded clones, and some rows have none.

V: TRBV29-1; D: TRBD2; J: TRBJ2-7; length: 14; size: -; CDR3: CSVEQTSGRYEQYF; DNA: TGCAGCGTTGAACAAACTAGCGGGCGCTACGAGCAGTACTTC
V: TRBV28; D: TRBD2; J: TRBJ2-2; length: 17; size: -; CDR3: CASSFYHGSGRAGELFF; DNA: TGTGCCAGCAGTTTCTACCATGGTAGCGGGAGGGCCGGGGAGCTGTTTTTT
V: TRBV7-2; D: TRBD1; J: TRBJ1-5; length: 18; size: -; CDR3: CASSPRTPGTGASQPQHF; DNA: TGTGCCAGCAGCCCGAGAACCCCCGGGACAGGAGCTAGTCAGCCCCAGCATTTT
V: TRBV7-9; D: -; J: TRBJ2-1; length: 14; size: -; CDR3: CASSLAGSYNEQFF; DNA: TGTGCCAGCAGCTTAGCAGGCTCCTACAATGAGCAGTTCTTC
V: TRBV11-3; D: -; J: TRBJ2-1; length: 14; size: few; CDR3: CASSLGGWGNEQFF; DNA: TGTGCCAGCAGCTTAGGTGGCTGGGGCAATGAGCAGTTCTTC
V: TRBV5-1; D: TRBD1; J: TRBJ1-1; length: 15; size: -; CDR3: CASSWDRDHTDEAFF; DNA: TGCGCCAGCAGCTGGGACAGGGACCATACAGATGAAGCTTTCTTT
V: TRBV7-6; D: TRBD1; J: TRBJ1-3; length: 16; size: -; CDR3: CASSSRWDRAGNTIYF; DNA: TGTGCCAGCAGCTCCAGGTGGGACAGGGCTGGAAACACCATATATTTT
V: TRBV2; D: TRBD2; J: TRBJ2-7; length: 13; size: -; CDR3: CASSAGGAYEQYF; DNA: TGTGCCAGCTCGGCGGGGGGGGCCTACGAGCAGTACTTC
V: TRBV6-1; D: -; J: TRBJ2-1; length: 15; size: -; CDR3: CASGEEGYSYNEQFF; DNA: TGTGCCAGCGGGGAGGAGGGTTACTCCTACAATGAGCAGTTCTTC
V: TRBV11-3; D: -; J: TRBJ2-7; length: 13; size: -; CDR3: CASSLEDGYEQYF; DNA: TGTGCCAGCAGCTTAGAGGACGGATACGAGCAGTACTTC
V: TRBV14; D: TRBD1; J: TRBJ2-7; length: 15; size: -; CDR3: CASSRGQGINYEQYF; DNA: TGTGCCAGCAGCCGGGGACAGGGGATAAACTACGAGCAGTACTTC
V: TRBV15; D: -; J: TRBJ1-2; length: 15; size: few; CDR3: CATSRDRGLNYGYTF; DNA: TGTGCCACCAGCAGAGATAGGGGTTTAAACTATGGCTACACCTTC
V: TRBV11-2; D: -; J: TRBJ2-5; length: 15; size: -; CDR3: CASSQRGTAQETQYF; DNA: TGTGCCAGCAGCCAACGGGGGACAGCTCAAGAGACCCAGTACTTC
V: TRBV5-1; D: TRBD1; J: TRBJ1-2; length: 16; size: -; CDR3: CASSLYRDRGNYGYTF; DNA: TGCGCCAGCAGCCTTTACCGGGACAGGGGTAACTATGGCTACACCTTC
V: TRBV27; D: -; J: TRBJ1-2; length: 14; size: -; CDR3: CASSFLPLNYGYTF; DNA: TGTGCCAGCAGTTTTCTCCCCCTAAACTATGGCTACACCTTC
V: TRBV19; D: -; J: TRBJ1-5; length: 16; size: -; CDR3: CASRTRVSVSNQPQHF; DNA: TGTGCCAGTAGAACTAGGGTTTCGGTAAGCAATCAGCCCCAGCATTTT
V: TRBV6-5; D: TRBD2; J: TRBJ2-7; length: 15; size: few; CDR3: CASSLLGAGDYEQYF; DNA: TGTGCCAGCAGTCTCCTTGGAGCGGGAGATTACGAGCAGTACTTC
V: TRBV7-9; D: TRBD1; J: TRBJ1-1; length: 15; size: -; CDR3: CASSARDRGFTEAFF; DNA: TGTGCCAGCAGCGCCCGGGACAGGGGATTTACTGAAGCTTTCTTT
V: TRBV28; D: -; J: TRBJ2-1; length: 14; size: -; CDR3: CASSFVPRYNEQFF; DNA: TGTGCCAGCAGTTTCGTACCACGCTACAATGAGCAGTTCTTC
V: TRBV2; D: -; J: TRBJ2-7; length: 13; size: -; CDR3: CASSGPVSYEQYF; DNA: TGTGCCAGCAGTGGGCCAGTTTCCTACGAGCAGTACTTC
V: TRBV7-2; D: -; J: TRBJ2-3; length: 14; size: -; CDR3: CASSLRRQADTQYF; DNA: TGTGCCAGCAGCTTAAGGCGACAGGCAGATACGCAGTATTTT
V: TRBV7-6; D: -; J: TRBJ2-3; length: 12; size: -; CDR3: CASSPGEDTQYF; DNA: TGTGCCAGCAGCCCGGGGGAGGATACGCAGTATTTT
V: TRBV4-1; D: TRBD1; J: TRBJ1-1; length: 15; size: -; CDR3: CASRIGGSDNTEAFF; DNA: TGCGCCAGCAGAATAGGGGGCAGTGATAACACTGAAGCTTTCTTT
V: TRBV2; D: TRBD2; J: TRBJ2-5; length: 16; size: -; CDR3: CASRAGGTKYQETQYF; DNA: TGTGCCAGCAGAGCCGGGGGGACCAAGTACCAAGAGACCCAGTACTTC
V: TRBV7-9; D: -; J: TRBJ2-7; length: 14; size: -; CDR3: CASSRAGSTYEQYF; DNA: TGTGCCAGCAGTCGAGCGGGTTCTACCTACGAGCAGTACTTC
V: TRBV12-5; D: -; J: TRBJ1-2; length: 18; size: -; CDR3: CASGGDRAGKEMYYGYTF; DNA: TGTGCTAGTGGTGGGGATCGGGCAGGGAAGGAGATGTACTATGGCTACACCTTC
V: TRBV27; D: -; J: TRBJ2-7; length: 15; size: -; CDR3: CASSLFPGDGYEQYF; DNA: TGTGCCAGCAGTTTATTTCCCGGGGACGGCTACGAGCAGTACTTC
V: TRBV4-3; D: -; J: TRBJ1-2; length: 15; size: once; CDR3: CASSQDPTVRDGYTF; DNA: TGCGCCAGCAGCCAAGACCCGACAGTTCGGGATGGCTACACCTTC
V: TRBV5-6; D: TRBD2; J: TRBJ2-7; length: 12; size: -; CDR3: CASSFTSVWEYF; DNA: TGTGCCAGCAGCTTTACTAGCGTTTGGGAGTACTTC
V: TRBV7-2; D: TRBD1; J: TRBJ2-5; length: 13; size: -; CDR3: CAGIGQGQETQYF; DNA: TGTGCCGGAATAGGACAGGGGCAAGAGACCCAGTACTTC
V: TRBV4-1; D: -; J: TRBJ1-3; length: 16; size: few; CDR3: CASSPRVEGPGNTIYF; DNA: TGCGCCAGCAGCCCCCGAGTAGAAGGCCCTGGAAACACCATATATTTT
V: TRBV4-1; D: -; J: TRBJ2-7; length: 14; size: -; CDR3: CASSRTERHYEQYF; DNA: TGCGCCAGCAGCCGCACGGAGCGCCACTACGAGCAGTACTTC
V: TRBV15; D: -; J: TRBJ1-1; length: 13; size: -; CDR3: CATSRDRNTEAFF; DNA: TGTGCCACCAGCAGAGACAGGAACACTGAAGCTTTCTTT
V: TRBV4-1; D: -; J: TRBJ1-5; length: 14; size: -; CDR3: CASSQLDGNQPQHF; DNA: TGCGCCAGCAGCCAATTAGATGGCAATCAGCCCCAGCATTTT
V: TRBV19; D: -; J: TRBJ1-1; length: 14; size: -; CDR3: CASSIRGGGTEAFF; DNA: TGTGCCAGTAGTATAAGGGGCGGTGGGACTGAAGCTTTCTTT
V: TRBV5-1; D: -; J: TRBJ2-2; length: 16; size: few; CDR3: CASSLTWGKNTGELFF; DNA: TGCGCCAGCAGCTTGACTTGGGGAAAGAACACCGGGGAGCTGTTTTTT
V: TRBV5-1; D: TRBD1; J: TRBJ2-7; length: 15; size: -; CDR3: CASSLGGQGPYEQYF; DNA: TGCGCCAGCAGCCTCGGGGGACAGGGACCCTACGAGCAGTACTTC
V: TRBV6-9; D: -; J: TRBJ2-7; length: 14; size: -; CDR3: CARRTTAGINEQYF; DNA: TGTGCCAGAAGAACGACTGCCGGGATCAACGAGCAGTACTTC
V: TRBV5-4; D: TRBD1; J: TRBJ1-5; length: 14; size: -; CDR3: CASSLQGVDQPQHF; DNA: TGTGCCAGCAGCTTACAGGGGGTGGATCAGCCCCAGCATTTT